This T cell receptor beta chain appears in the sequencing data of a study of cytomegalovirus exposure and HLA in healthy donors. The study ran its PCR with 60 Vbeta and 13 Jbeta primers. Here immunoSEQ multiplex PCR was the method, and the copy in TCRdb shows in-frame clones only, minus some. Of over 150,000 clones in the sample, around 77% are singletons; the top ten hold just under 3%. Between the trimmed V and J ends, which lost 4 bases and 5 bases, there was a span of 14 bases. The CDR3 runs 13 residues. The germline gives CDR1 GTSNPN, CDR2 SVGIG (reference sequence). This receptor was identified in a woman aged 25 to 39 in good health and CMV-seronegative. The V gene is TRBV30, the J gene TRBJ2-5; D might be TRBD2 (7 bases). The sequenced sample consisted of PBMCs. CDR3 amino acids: CAWNAGAGETQYF. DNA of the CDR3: TGTGCCTGGAACGCGGGGGCAGGGGAGACCCAGTACTTC.